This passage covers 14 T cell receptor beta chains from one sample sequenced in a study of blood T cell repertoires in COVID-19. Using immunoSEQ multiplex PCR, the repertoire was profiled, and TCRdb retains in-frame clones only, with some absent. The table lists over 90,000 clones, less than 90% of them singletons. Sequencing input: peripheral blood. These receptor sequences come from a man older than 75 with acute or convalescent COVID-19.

The CDR3 reads CASSLRSGRAGETQYF. CDR3 nucleotides: TGTGCCAGCAGCCTAAGAAGCGGGAGGGCCGGTGAGACCCAGTACTTC. This rearrangement joins TRBV27 to TRBJ2-5; 10 bases agree with TRBD2. V shed 6 bases and J 5 bases; nucleotides not matched to a gene: 12. This CDR3 has 16 residues. Germline V gene sequence: CDR1 MNHEY, CDR2 SMNVEV (reference sequence).

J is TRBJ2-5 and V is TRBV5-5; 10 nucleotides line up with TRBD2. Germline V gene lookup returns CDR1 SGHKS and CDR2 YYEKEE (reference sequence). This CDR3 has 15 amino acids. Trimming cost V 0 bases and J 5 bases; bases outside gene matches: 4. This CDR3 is CASSLGGSGGETQYF. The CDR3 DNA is TGTGCCAGCAGCTTGGGCGGTAGCGGGGGGGAGACCCAGTACTTC.

The CDR3 DNA is TGTGCCAGCAGCCCAGGACAGGGGACAGATACGCAGTATTTT. Translated, it gives CASSPGQGTDTQYF. The J gene is TRBJ2-3, the V gene TRBV7-9; 9 positions match TRBD1. With V trimmed by 5 bases and J by 3 bases, 3 bases remained unmatched. Per the germline V gene, CDR1 is SEHNR and CDR2 is FQNEAQ (reference sequence). This CDR3 region has 14 residues.

CDR3 sequence: CASSLDSGLEETQYF. The CDR3 region has the DNA TGTGCCAGCAGCTTAGACTCGGGTTTGGAAGAGACCCAGTACTTC. The gene calls are TRBV7-2 and TRBJ2-5; D gene uncertain. Germline V gene data show CDR1 as SGHTA and CDR2 as FQGNSA. The length of the CDR3 is 15 residues. With 1 base removed from V and 3 bases from J, the gap between germline ends came to 12 bases.

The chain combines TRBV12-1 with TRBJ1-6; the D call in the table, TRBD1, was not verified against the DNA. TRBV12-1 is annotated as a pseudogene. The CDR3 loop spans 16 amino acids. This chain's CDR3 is CASSFWDKSYNSPLHF. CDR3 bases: TGTGCCAGCAGCTTTTGGGACAAGAGCTATAATTCACCCCTCCACTTT.

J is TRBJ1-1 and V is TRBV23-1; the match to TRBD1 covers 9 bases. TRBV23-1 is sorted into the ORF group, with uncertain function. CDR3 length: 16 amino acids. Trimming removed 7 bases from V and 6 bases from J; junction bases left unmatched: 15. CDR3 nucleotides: TGCGCCAGCACCCAGCCAGCGGGACAGGGAAGGGCTGAAGCTTTCTTT. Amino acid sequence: CASTQPAGQGRAEAFF.

Written as DNA, the CDR3 is TGTGCCAGCAGCTTAGTGGAGTCAAAGACCCAGTACTTC. Amino acid sequence: CASSLVESKTQYF. The V and J genes are TRBV7-8 and TRBJ2-5, with unresolved D. The CDR3 runs 13 residues. Trimming took off 1 base at V and 6 bases at J, with 9 bases between the two ends. Germline-derived CDR1 and CDR2 are SGHVS and FQNEAQ.

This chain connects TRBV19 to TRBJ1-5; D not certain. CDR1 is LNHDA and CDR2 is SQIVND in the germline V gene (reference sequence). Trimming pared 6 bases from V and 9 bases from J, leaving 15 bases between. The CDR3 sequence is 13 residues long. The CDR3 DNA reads TGTGCCAGTAGCATGGCAGCGGTCTCGCCCCAGCATTTT. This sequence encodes CASSMAAVSPQHF. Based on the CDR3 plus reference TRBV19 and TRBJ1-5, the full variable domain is DGGITQSPKYLFRKEGQNVTLSCEQNLNHDAMYWYRQDPGQGLRLIYYSQIVNDFQKGDIAEGYSVSREKKESFPLTVTSAQKNPTAFYLCASSMAAVSPQHFGDGTRLSIL.

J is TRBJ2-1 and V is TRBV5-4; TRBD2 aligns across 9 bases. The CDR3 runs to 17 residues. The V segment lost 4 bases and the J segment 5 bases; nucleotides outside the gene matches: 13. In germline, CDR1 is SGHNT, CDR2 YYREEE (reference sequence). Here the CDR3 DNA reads TGTGCCAGCAGCCACCTAGGTAGACTAGCGGCCAACAATGAGCAGTTCTTC. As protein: CASSHLGRLAANNEQFF.

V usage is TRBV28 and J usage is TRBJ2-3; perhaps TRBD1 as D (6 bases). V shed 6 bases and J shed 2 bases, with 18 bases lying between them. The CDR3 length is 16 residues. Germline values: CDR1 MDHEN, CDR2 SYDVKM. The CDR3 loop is CASRVTGAQSTDTQYF. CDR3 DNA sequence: TGTGCCAGCAGGGTGACAGGAGCCCAATCCACAGATACGCAGTATTTT.

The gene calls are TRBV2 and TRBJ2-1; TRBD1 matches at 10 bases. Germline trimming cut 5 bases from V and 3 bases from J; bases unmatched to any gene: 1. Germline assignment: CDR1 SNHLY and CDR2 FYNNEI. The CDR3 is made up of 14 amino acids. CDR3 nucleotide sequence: TGTGCCAGCAGTAGGGACAGGGGCTACAATGAGCAGTTCTTC. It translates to CASSRDRGYNEQFF.

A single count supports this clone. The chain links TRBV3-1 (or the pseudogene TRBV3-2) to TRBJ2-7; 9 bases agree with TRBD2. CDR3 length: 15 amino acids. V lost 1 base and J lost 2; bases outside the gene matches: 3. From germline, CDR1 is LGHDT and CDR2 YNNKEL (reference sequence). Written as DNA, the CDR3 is TGTGCCAGCAGCCAAGCGCTAGCGGGGACCTACGAGCAGTACTTC. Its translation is CASSQALAGTYEQYF.

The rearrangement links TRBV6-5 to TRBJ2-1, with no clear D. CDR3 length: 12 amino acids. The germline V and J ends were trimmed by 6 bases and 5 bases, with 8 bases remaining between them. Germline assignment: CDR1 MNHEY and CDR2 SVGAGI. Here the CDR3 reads CASSPADNEQFF. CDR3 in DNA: TGTGCCAGCAGCCCCGCGGACAATGAGCAGTTCTTC.

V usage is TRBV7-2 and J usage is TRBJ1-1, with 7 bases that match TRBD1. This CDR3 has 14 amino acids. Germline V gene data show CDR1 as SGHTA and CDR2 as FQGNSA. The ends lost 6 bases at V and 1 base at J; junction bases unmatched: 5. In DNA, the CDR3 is TGTGCCAGCAGAGCCGGGACAGAGAACACTGAAGCTTTCTTT. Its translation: CASRAGTENTEAFF.